This T cell receptor (beta chain) emerged from a study of blood T cell repertoires in COVID-19. At the level of the study: Samples of COVID-19 (acute and convalescent) were obtained from the United States, Italy and Spain.

The cohort comprised adults aged 18 to 89 years residing in 20 to 30 US areas. Two negative PCRs, clearance, or symptom resolution characterized the recovered Cohort 3 donors. Germline CDR1 SGHTA, CDR2 FQGNSA. Unmatched junction bases numbered 1, after V lost 4 bases and J lost 2 bases. CDR3 length: 14 residues. Per the original methods: For nucleated cells, counts were estimated from reference gene primer amplification. The data were produced by immunoSEQ multiplex PCR, yet TCRdb's version contains in-frame clones alone and is incomplete. For V, J and clone size, that table is used; D and trimming come from the DNA. The sample has hundreds of thousands of clones; roughly nine tenths are singletons.

The sample was PBMCs or T cells enriched from blood (not recorded which). This chain joins TRBV7-2 and TRBJ2-2; 7 nucleotides line up with TRBD2. The TCR comes from a man aged 55 to 70 who had recovered from COVID-19. The CDR3 reads CASSSGLNTGELFF. The CDR3 DNA reads TGTGCCAGCAGCTCGGGACTAAACACCGGGGAGCTGTTTTTT. The whole variable domain, remainder taken from reference TRBV7-2 and TRBJ2-2, is GAGVSQSPSNKVTEKGKDVELRCDPISGHTALYWYRQSLGQGLEFLIYFQGNSAPDKSGLPSDRFSAERTGGSVSTLTIQRTQQEDSAVYLCASSSGLNTGELFFGEGSRLTVL.